This entry is about one T cell receptor (beta chain). Antigen unknown. TCRdb's table, derived via immunoSEQ multiplex PCR, lists solely in-frame clones and lacks some. The sample includes around 56,000 clones, about 89% of them seen just once. Germline-derived CDR1 and CDR2 are SGDLS and YYNGEE. The CDR3 is 15 residues long. Trimming left V 0 bases short and J 2 bases short, with 8 bases between. This specimen belongs to a study of T cell responses to AZD1222 COVID-19 vaccine. Points from the study as a whole: A rise in Spike-specific TCR breadth and depth followed two AZD1222 doses.

The source of this sequence is an adult who received the AZD1222 COVID-19 vaccine. Sequences were derived from peripheral blood, sampled 28 days after the second AZD1222 dose. This rearrangement joins TRBV9 to TRBJ2-2; D unclear. CDR3 amino acids: CASSVADGNTGELFF. The CDR3 nucleotides are TGTGCCAGCAGCGTAGCTGACGGAAACACCGGGGAGCTGTTTTTT.